This T cell receptor (beta chain) derives from a study of blood T cell repertoires in COVID-19 (dated by TCRdb to between 2020 and 2021). Turning to the overall study: Samples from collaborators originated in the United States, Italy and Spain and spanned both the acute and convalescent phases of COVID-19. A de-identified subject ID, COVID-19 status, age in years and sex were almost always included in the sample metadata. The material from the prospective study consisted of cDNA or gDNA derived from T cells, B-cell-depleted T cells, or PBMCs. The repertoires were made available in a free public database intended to serve as a resource for research on the immune response to SARS-CoV-2. Deeply sampled blood TCRbeta repertoires from subjects exposed to, actively infected with, or recovered from COVID-19 were included in the dataset. Where available, HLA class I and class II types were obtained from metadata supplied by the sample provider rather than from assay-based typing. Samples came from the ongoing ImmuneRACE study (first 160 participants) plus 1,254 subjects from 6 global collaborators.

TCRbeta CDR3 regions were amplified from genomic DNA using the immunoSEQ Assay, a bias-controlled multiplex PCR. Per the authors' processing: Nucleated cell counts per sample were estimated from amplification of reference gene primers within the assay. Sequence reads were collapsed and filtered to measure the absolute abundance of every unique TCRbeta CDR3 rearrangement. For each sample, productive Simpson clonality was calculated as the square root of Simpson's diversity index over productive rearrangements. TCRdb's version of the immuneACCESS table is confined to in-frame rearrangements and falls short of the full clone set. An unresolved V gene accounts for under half of the shortfall where checked; the remainder is of unknown origin. The V and J calls and clone size come from that table; D and trimming were worked out from the DNA. This sample is represented by about 81,000 clones; 88% of them were singletons. Around 4.8% of the sample is taken by the ten largest.

Here is what the overall study found, with its caveats: The quantity of clinical and demographic metadata differed by source and by participant and was supplied without curation.

Of note for this clone: The specificity of this receptor is unknown. Base qualities are missing; no much larger clone stands one base away.

Collaborating institutions collected whole blood in K2EDTA tubes following their own protocols. Collaborator samples were shipped for TCRbeta analysis as frozen whole blood, isolated PBMCs, or DNA extracted from either sample type. The cysteine opens and the phenylalanine closes a CDR3 of 15 amino acids. Only the CDR3 portion is preserved as DNA: 45 bases, with reading frame beginning at the first base. From the germline V gene, CDR1 is SGDLS and CDR2 is YYNGEE. V loses 3 bases at its end and J loses 2 bases; junction bases beyond the gene matches: 3. The receptor comes from a woman of 80 years or more with acute or convalescent COVID-19. The chain joins TRBV9 to TRBJ2-1; 9 bases in between match TRBD2. Sequencing input: peripheral blood. The nucleotide sequence reads TGTGCCAGCAGCGCGACTAGCGGAGCCTACAATGAGCAGTTCTTC. Translation gives CASSATSGAYNEQFF.